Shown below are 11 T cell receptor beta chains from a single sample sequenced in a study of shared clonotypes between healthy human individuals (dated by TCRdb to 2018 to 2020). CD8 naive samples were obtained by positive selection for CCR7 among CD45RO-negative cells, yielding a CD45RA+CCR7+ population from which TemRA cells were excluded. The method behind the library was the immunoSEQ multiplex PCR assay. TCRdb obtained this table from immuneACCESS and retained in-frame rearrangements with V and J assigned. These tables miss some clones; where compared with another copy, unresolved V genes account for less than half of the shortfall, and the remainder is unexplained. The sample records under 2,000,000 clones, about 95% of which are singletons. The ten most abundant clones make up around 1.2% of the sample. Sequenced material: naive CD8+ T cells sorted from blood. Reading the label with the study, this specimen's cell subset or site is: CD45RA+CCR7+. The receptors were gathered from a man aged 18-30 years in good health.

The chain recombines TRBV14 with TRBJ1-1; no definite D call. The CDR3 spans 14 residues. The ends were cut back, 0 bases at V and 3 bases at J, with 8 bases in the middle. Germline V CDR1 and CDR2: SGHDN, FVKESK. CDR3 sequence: CASSQDGLYTEAFF. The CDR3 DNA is TGTGCCAGCAGCCAAGATGGGCTGTACACTGAAGCTTTCTTT.

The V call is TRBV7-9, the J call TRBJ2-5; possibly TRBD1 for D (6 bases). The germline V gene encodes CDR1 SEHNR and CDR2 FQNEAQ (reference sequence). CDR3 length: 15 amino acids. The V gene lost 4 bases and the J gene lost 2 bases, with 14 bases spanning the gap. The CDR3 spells CASSYPPGEQETQYF. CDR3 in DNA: TGTGCCAGCAGCTACCCACCAGGGGAACAAGAGACCCAGTACTTC.

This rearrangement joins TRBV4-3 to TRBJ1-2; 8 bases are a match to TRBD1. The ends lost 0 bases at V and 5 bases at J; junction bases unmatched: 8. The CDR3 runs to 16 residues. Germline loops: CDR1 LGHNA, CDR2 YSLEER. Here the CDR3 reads CASSQDRLGTGYGYTF. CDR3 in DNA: TGCGCCAGCAGCCAAGATCGGTTAGGGACAGGTTATGGCTACACCTTC.

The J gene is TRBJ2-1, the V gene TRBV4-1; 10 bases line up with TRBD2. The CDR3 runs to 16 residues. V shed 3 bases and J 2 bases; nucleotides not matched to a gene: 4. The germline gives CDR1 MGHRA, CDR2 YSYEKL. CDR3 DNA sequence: TGCGCCAGCAGCCATTTAGCGGGGGGAACCTACAATGAGCAGTTCTTC. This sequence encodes CASSHLAGGTYNEQFF.

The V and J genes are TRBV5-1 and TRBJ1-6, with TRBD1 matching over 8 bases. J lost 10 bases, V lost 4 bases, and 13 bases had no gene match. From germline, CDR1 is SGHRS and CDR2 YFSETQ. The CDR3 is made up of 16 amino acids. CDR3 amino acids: CASSPTPTGEGSPLHF. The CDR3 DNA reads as TGCGCCAGCAGCCCAACCCCGACAGGGGAGGGCTCACCCCTCCACTTT.

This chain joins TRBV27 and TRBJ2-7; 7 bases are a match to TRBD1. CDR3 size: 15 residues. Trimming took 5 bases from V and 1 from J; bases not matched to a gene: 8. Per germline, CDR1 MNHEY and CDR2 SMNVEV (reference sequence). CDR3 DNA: TGTGCCAGCAGTCCCACAGGGGCCCGTTCCTACGAGCAGTACTTC. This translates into CASSPTGARSYEQYF.

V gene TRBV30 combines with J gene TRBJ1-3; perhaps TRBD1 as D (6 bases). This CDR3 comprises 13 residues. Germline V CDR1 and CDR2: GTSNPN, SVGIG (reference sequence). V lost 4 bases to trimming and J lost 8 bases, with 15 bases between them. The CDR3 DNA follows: TGTGCCTGGACCAGGGGTTGGGGGGACACCATATATTTT. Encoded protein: CAWTRGWGDTIYF.

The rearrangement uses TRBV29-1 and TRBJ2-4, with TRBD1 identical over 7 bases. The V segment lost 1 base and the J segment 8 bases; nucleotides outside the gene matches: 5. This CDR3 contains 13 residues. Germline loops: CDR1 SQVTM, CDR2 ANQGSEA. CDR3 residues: CSVEALQGDIQYF. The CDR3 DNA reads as TGCAGCGTTGAAGCCTTGCAGGGGGACATTCAGTACTTC.

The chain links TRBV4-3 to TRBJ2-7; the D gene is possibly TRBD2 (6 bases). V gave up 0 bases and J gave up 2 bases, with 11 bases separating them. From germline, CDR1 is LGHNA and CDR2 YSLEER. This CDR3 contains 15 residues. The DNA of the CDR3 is TGCGCCAGCAGCCAAGATTATCCGGGGGCCTACGAGCAGTACTTC. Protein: CASSQDYPGAYEQYF.

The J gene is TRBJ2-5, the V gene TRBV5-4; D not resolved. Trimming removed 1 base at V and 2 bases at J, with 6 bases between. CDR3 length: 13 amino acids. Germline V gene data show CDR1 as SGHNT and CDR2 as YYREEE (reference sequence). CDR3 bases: TGTGCCAGCAGCTTGTTGAGTCAAGAGACCCAGTACTTC. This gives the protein CASSLLSQETQYF.

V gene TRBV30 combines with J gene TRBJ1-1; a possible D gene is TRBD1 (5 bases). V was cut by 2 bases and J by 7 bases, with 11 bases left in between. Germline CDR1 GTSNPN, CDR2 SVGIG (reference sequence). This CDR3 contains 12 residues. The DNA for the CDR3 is TGTGCCTGGAGTTACAGGACCTTTGAAGCTTTCTTT. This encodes CAWSYRTFEAFF.